This entry lists 5 T cell receptor beta chains sequenced from one sample in a study of a mutant IDH1 vaccine in newly diagnosed glioma. Here immunoSEQ multiplex PCR was the method, and the copy in TCRdb shows in-frame clones only, minus some. The sample holds approximately 100,000 clones, nearly 90% seen once. Antigen specificity for these receptors is unknown. Time point in this sample: week 47, end of study. Each vaccine dose was 300 ug of mutant IDH1 20-mer peptide, with topical imiquimod. The material sequenced was PBMCs, taken from a glioma patient whose treatment included an IDH1 peptide vaccine. Receptors were obtained from a woman aged 50 to 60 with glioma.

The sample holds one count of this clone. V usage is TRBV11-1 and J usage is TRBJ2-7; 10 bases are shared with TRBD2. CDR1 and CDR2 from the germline V gene are SGHAT and FQDESV (reference sequence). CDR3 size: 15 residues. J gave up 4 bases and V 4 bases, and 7 bases lay outside the gene matches. CDR3 sequence: CASSSLAGVGYEQYF. CDR3 coding DNA: TGTGCCAGCAGCTCCCTAGCGGGAGTAGGATACGAGCAGTACTTC.

This chain joins TRBV7-9 and TRBJ1-4; D is unresolved. The CDR3 runs 15 residues. The V gene lost 5 bases and the J gene lost 3 bases, with 13 bases spanning the gap. Germline V gene lookup returns CDR1 SEHNR and CDR2 FQNEAQ (reference sequence). CDR3 bases: TGTGCCAGCAGCCCACGTATGGTAGCTAATGAAAAACTGTTTTTT. Its protein is CASSPRMVANEKLFF.

CDR3 sequence (DNA): TGTGCCAGCAGCCGGAGCGGGAGAATGACCTACGAGCAGTACTTC. Translated: CASSRSGRMTYEQYF. The chain is built from TRBV7-9 and TRBJ2-7, with 8 positions matching TRBD2. CDR1 SEHNR and CDR2 FQNEAQ come from the germline V gene (reference sequence). This CDR3 has 15 residues. Losses at the gene ends were 5 bases for V and 2 bases for J; bases not matched to a gene: 8.

This chain uses TRBV5-1 with TRBJ2-1; 10 bases fit TRBD2. V lost 1 base to trimming and J lost 6 bases; unmatched junction nucleotides: 7. The CDR3 sequence is 16 residues long. The germline CDR1 and CDR2 sequences are SGHRS and YFSETQ. This CDR3 is CASSLTSGMPRNEQFF. The CDR3 DNA follows: TGCGCCAGCAGCTTGACTAGCGGGATGCCGCGCAATGAGCAGTTCTTC.

The chain carries TRBV29-1 and TRBJ1-6; D call uncertain. The CDR3 consists of 14 residues. Germline V gives CDR1 SQVTM, CDR2 ANQGSEA. V was shortened by 7 bases and J by 5 bases, with 15 bases between the two germline ends. The CDR3 is CSAREGQNNSPLHF. In DNA form, the CDR3 reads TGCAGCGCCCGAGAAGGGCAGAATAATTCACCCCTCCACTTT.